This T cell receptor beta chain was captured in a study of cytomegalovirus exposure and HLA in healthy donors. Overall study: In terms of ancestry, the Caucasian-associated cluster contained about four fifths of the roughly 400 genotyped donors. Points from the study as a whole: TCR beta chain V- and J-gene trimming was linked, in a later analysis, to a missense variant in DCLRE1C. Researchers reported that a few CMV-associated chains were confirmed in vitro as CMV antigen-specific.

Vbeta (60) and Jbeta (13) primers were used in the PCR. Sequencing was performed with immunoSEQ multiplex PCR; in TCRdb, only in-frame clones are kept and a portion is missing. The sample contains about 170,000 clones, 84% of which appear only once. The CDR3 length is 16 residues. The germline gives CDR1 SGHKS, CDR2 YYEKEE (reference sequence). V lost 0 bases and J lost 4, with 16 bases in between. Comments on this clone: Its antigen is not known.

Every donor was a healthy person donating bone marrow. The chain links TRBV5-5 to TRBJ1-2, with a possible D match to TRBD1 (6 bases). The receptor was derived from a girl aged 5 to 17 in good health and CMV-seropositive. The sample consisted of PBMCs. CDR3 nucleotide sequence: TGTGCCAGCAGCTTGGACGATCGGGCAGGGGTCTATGGCTACACCTTC. Its protein is CASSLDDRAGVYGYTF.